This TCR beta chain was sequenced during a study of T cells in Graves' hyperthyroidism and ophthalmopathy (dated by TCRdb to between 2017 and 2020). Regarding the research as a whole: Peripheral blood samples were taken at initial diagnosis, before any treatment was given. To identify distinguishing TCR V-J signatures, a discovery cohort of about a hundred patients was used, comprising fewer than 45 with Graves' ophthalmopathy and roughly 60 with stable Graves' hyperthyroidism. Whether ophthalmopathy could be predicted prospectively was tested in an independent validation cohort made up of under 20 hyperthyroidism patients plus 17 patients who later progressed to ophthalmopathy. The approximately 98 discovery patients were randomly divided into training and test sets at a 7:3 ratio. The study also compared thyroid tissue and blood T-cell repertoires from about six Graves' hyperthyroidism patients. Once sampling was done, hyperthyroidism patients were given methimazole at a starting dose of 30 mg daily, whereas ophthalmopathy patients were given high-dose intravenous methylprednisolone. The paper describes TCR Vbeta CDR3 sequencing of 140 or so peripheral blood samples, made up of some 42 ophthalmopathy patients, around 73 hyperthyroidism patients and around 17 progressor patients. Findings and caveats that apply to the study as a whole: Most expanded thyroid clonotypes (frequency above 0.001) were also found in blood, which suggests that blood repertoires may mirror thyroid immune responses. A model built on a 13 V-J signature distinguished ophthalmopathy from stable hyperthyroidism, reaching about 88% sensitivity and around 82% specificity in cross-validation and 80%/75% in testing. In validation, the model predicted progression to ophthalmopathy with roughly 70% sensitivity and less than 75% specificity, a median of approximately 6.7 months before onset. Sample size was not statistically predetermined, and investigators were not blinded to group allocation.

This clonotype turned up a few times. Its antigen remains undetermined. This may stem from a read error, because a much larger clone lies one nucleotide away. Its CDR3 holds 12 amino acids, cysteine through phenylalanine. The kept DNA is CDR3 alone, 36 bases in frame from the first base. For CDR1 and CDR2, the germline V gene (reference sequence) lists SEHNR and FQNEAQ. Trimming at the junction amounts to 3 bases on V and 3 bases on J, and the germline ends lie 5 bases apart. Amplification of TCR beta CDR3 regions was carried out from RNA transcripts. For the first round of RT-PCR on the TCR CDR3, the HTBI primer set was used together with the Qiagen OneStep RT-PCR kit. Libraries were constructed in a second round of multiplex PCR, after which size selection and purification were carried out. The libraries were sequenced on an Illumina HiSeq2000 using paired-end 100 bp reads. Per the source publication's procedure: SOAPnuke was used to process the raw data, with reads discarded if the reads contained adapters or uncalled bases, had a mean Phred below 15, or lacked an exact constant-primer or identifier match. High-quality paired reads were merged with COPE v1.2.5, and unique nucleotide sequences were defined as clonotypes. Clonotypes were aligned to IMGT TRBV, TRBD and TRBJ reference segments using MiTCR v1.1. The analysis included only V-J combinations with a frequency above 0.0001, which together covered 99% to 99.2% of the repertoires. A TCS score was defined as the ratio between F50 (clonal expansion) and ExV (chaos), using BLOSUM62-based TCRdist between CDR3 peptides within each V-J. Welch's t-statistics and random forest reduced around 510 V-J features to around 14, which were used in a naive Bayes classifier (R e1071). In-frame beta chains were kept once TCRdb had trimmed the public reads at Q25 with fastp and called clones with MiXCR. Entries that share a CDR3 protein sequence are merged under the most common genes and DNA. None of the V and J calls come from the authors' own analysis; TCRdb made them. Counted in this sample were some 350,000 distinct CDR3 sequences; roughly 15% of them appeared once. Clones ranked in the top ten supply roughly 35% of the sample.

Ophthalmopathy patients had moderately to severely active disease, Clinical Activity Score of at least 3, NOSPECS grade of at least 4, and duration under 3 months. Any patient with an uncontrolled infection, another autoimmune disease, pregnancy or lactation was excluded. Diagnoses were established on the basis of clinical symptoms, serum thyroxine and TRAb, thyroid ultrasound, and orbital computed tomography. PBMCs were isolated from 10 ml of fresh peripheral blood by Ficoll-Paque density gradient centrifugation. Trizol reagent was used to extract total RNA, and RNA quality was then checked on an Agilent 2100 Bioanalyzer.

The rearrangement combines TRBV7-9 with TRBJ2-5; the D gene remains uncertain. The receptor was isolated from a woman in her forties with Graves' ophthalmopathy. Sequences were obtained from blood. Read as DNA, the sequence is TGTGCCAGCAGCTTTGGGAAAGAGACCCAGTACTTC. Translated, it gives CASSFGKETQYF.